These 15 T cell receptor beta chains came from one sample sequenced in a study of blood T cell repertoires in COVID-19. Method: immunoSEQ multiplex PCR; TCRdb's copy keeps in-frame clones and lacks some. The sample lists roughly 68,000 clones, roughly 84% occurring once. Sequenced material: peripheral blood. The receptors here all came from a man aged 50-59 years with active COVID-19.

CDR3 coding DNA: TGCAGCGTTGAAGATCCGAGAGGGAAGGGCTACACCTTC. It is translated as CSVEDPRGKGYTF. The chain couples TRBV29-1 to TRBJ1-2; no clear D. The CDR3 loop spans 13 amino acids. Trimming removed 0 bases at V and 8 bases at J, with 13 bases between. CDR1 and CDR2 from the germline V gene are SQVTM and ANQGSEA.

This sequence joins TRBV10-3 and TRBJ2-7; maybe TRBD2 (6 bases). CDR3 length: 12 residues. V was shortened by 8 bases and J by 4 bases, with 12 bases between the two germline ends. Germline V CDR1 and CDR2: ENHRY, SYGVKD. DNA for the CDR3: TGTGCCATCGGTGGGGAGGCTTACGAGCAGTACTTC. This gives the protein CAIGGEAYEQYF.

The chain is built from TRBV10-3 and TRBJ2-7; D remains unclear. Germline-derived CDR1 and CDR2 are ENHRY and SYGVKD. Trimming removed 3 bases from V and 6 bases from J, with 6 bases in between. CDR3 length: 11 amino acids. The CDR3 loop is CAISDSGEQYF. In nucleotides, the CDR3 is TGTGCCATCAGTGACTCAGGCGAGCAGTACTTC.

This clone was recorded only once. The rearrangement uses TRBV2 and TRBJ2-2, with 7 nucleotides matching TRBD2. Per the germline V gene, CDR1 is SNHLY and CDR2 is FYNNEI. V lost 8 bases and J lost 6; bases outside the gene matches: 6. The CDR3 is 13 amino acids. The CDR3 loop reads CASGRLAAGELFF. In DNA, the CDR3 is TGTGCCAGCGGGAGACTAGCAGCCGGGGAGCTGTTTTTT.

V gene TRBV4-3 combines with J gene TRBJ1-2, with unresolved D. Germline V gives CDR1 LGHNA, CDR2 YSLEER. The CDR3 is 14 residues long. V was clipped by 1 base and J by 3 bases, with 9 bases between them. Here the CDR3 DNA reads TGCGCCAGCAGCCAAGGCACCGCGGACTATGGCTACACCTTC. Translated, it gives CASSQGTADYGYTF.

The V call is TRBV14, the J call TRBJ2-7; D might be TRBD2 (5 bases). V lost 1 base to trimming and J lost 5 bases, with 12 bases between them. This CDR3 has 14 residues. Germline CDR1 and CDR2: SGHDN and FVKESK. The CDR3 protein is CASSQVRREHEQYF. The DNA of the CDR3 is TGTGCCAGCAGCCAAGTCCGAAGGGAGCACGAGCAGTACTTC.

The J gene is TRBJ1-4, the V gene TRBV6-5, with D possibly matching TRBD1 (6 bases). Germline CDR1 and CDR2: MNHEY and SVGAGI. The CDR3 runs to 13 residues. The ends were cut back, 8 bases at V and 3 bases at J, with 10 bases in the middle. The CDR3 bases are TGTGCCAGCGGAGACAGGCCTAATGAAAAACTGTTTTTT. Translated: CASGDRPNEKLFF.

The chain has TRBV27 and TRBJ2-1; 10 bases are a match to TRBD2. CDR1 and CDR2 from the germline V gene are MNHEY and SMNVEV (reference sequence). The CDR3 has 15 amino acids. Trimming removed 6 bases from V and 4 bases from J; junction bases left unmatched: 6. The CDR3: CASSFGLAAYNEQFF. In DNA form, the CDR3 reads TGTGCCAGCAGCTTCGGACTAGCGGCTTACAATGAGCAGTTCTTC.

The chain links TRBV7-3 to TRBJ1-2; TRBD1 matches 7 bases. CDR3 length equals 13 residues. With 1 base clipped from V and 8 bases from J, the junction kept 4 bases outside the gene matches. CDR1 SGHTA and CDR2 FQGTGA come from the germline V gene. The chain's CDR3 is CASSLRQGVGYTF. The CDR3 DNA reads TGTGCCAGCAGCTTAAGGCAGGGGGTGGGCTACACCTTC.

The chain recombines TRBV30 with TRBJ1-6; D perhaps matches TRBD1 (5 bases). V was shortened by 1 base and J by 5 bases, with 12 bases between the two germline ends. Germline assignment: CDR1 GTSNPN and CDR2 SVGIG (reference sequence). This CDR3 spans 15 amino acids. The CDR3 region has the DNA TGTGCCTGGAGTGGTGGGGACTCAAATAATTCACCCCTCCACTTT. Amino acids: CAWSGGDSNNSPLHF.

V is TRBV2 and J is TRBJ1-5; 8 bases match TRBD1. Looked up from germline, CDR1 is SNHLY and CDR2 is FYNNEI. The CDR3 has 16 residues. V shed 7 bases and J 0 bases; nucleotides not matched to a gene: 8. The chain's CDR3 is CASTATGGYSNQPQHF. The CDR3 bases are TGTGCCAGCACCGCAACAGGGGGATATAGCAATCAGCCCCAGCATTTT.

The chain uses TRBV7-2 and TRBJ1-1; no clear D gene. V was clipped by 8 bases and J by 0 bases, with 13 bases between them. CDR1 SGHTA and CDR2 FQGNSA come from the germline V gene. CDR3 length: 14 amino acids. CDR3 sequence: CASLLSTMNTEAFF. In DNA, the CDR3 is TGTGCCAGCCTCCTCAGTACCATGAACACTGAAGCTTTCTTT.

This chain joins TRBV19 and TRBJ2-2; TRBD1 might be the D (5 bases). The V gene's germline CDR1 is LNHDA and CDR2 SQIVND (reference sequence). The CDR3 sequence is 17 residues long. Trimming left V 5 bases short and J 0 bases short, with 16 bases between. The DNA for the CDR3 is TGTGCCAGTAGTTCCGTTCCCAGGGTTTCGAACACCGGGGAGCTGTTTTTT. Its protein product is CASSSVPRVSNTGELFF.

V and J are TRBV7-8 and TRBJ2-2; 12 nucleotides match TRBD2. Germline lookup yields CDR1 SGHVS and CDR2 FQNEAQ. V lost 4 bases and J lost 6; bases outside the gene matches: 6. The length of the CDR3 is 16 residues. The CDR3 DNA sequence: TGTGCCAGCAGCTCCTCCGGGACTAGCGGGCCCGGGGAGCTGTTTTTT. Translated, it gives CASSSSGTSGPGELFF.

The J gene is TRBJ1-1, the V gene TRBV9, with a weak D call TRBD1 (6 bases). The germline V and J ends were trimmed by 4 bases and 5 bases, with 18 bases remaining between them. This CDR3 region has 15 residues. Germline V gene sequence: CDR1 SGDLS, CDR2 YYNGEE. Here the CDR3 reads CASSPSGGRGTEAFF. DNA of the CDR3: TGTGCCAGCAGCCCCAGCGGGGGGCGAGGTACTGAAGCTTTCTTT.